These T cell receptor beta chains were read from a single sample in a study of blood T cell repertoires in COVID-19. Repertoires were generated with immunoSEQ multiplex PCR, while TCRdb's copy carries only in-frame clones and drops some. This sample has around 150,000 clones; over 85% occur once, and the top ten carry about 4.5%. The sample was peripheral blood. These receptors all stem from a woman aged 45-65 years with acute or convalescent COVID-19. Each CDR3 is given with its conserved first and last residue. A D gene is named only where the DNA matches it firmly.

TRBD1	TRBV24-1	TRBJ1-1	CATRETGLNTEAFF	TGTGCCACCAGGGAGACAGGGTTGAACACTGAAGCTTTCTTT
TRBD1	TRBV12-5	TRBJ1-2	CASGIMTGEVSYGYTF	TGTGCTAGTGGCATAATGACAGGGGAGGTCTCCTATGGCTACACCTTC
.	TRBV6-4	TRBJ1-6	CASNGGQRSPLHF	TGTGCCAGCAACGGAGGCCAAAGATCACCCCTCCACTTT
TRBD2	TRBV29-1	TRBJ2-5	CSVETSGGQETQYF	TGCAGCGTTGAAACGAGCGGGGGGCAAGAGACCCAGTACTTC
TRBD1	TRBV18	TRBJ2-1	CASSVTGFFSEQFF	TGTGCCAGCTCAGTGACAGGGTTCTTCAGTGAGCAGTTCTTC
.	TRBV6-5	TRBJ2-1	CASSYLLDSGNEQFF	TGTGCCAGCAGTTACCTCCTGGATTCAGGCAATGAGCAGTTCTTC
TRBD2	TRBV5-6	TRBJ2-5	CASSLGLAGGGETQYF	TGTGCCAGCAGCTTGGGACTAGCGGGGGGTGGGGAGACCCAGTACTTC
TRBD2	TRBV15	TRBJ2-1	CATSRDLYDGRAGNEQFF	TGTGCCACCAGCAGAGATTTATATGACGGGAGGGCCGGAAATGAGCAGTTCTTC
TRBD2	TRBV25-1	TRBJ2-7	CASSERGGPLNYEQYF	TGTGCCAGCAGTGAACGGGGGGGGCCACTGAACTACGAGCAGTACTTC
TRBD1	TRBV6-4	TRBJ1-6	CATLLDRVGSPLHF	TGTGCCACCCTACTGGACAGGGTGGGTTCACCCCTCCACTTT
.	TRBV6-5	TRBJ2-5	CASTPTGFQETQYF	TGTGCCAGCACTCCTACTGGTTTCCAAGAGACCCAGTACTTC
TRBD2	TRBV2	TRBJ2-3	CASTKGGAGESDTQYF	TGTGCCAGCACTAAAGGGGGAGCGGGAGAGTCAGATACGCAGTATTTT
.	TRBV11-3	TRBJ2-2	CASRPGGPGTGELFF	TGTGCCAGCAGACCTGGAGGGCCGGGCACCGGGGAGCTGTTTTTT
TRBD1	TRBV7-2	TRBJ1-1	CASSPQGVLNTEAFF	TGTGCCAGCAGCCCCCAGGGGGTCTTGAACACTGAAGCTTTCTTT